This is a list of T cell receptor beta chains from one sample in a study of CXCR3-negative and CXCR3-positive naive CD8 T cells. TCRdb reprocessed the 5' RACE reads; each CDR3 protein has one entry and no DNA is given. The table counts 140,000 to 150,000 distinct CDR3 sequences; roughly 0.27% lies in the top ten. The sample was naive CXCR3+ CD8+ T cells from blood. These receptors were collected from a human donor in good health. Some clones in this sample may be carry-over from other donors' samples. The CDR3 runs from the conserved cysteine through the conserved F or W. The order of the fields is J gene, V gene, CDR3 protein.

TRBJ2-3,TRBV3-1,CASREWSSDTQYF
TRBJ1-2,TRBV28,CASSLIAQYGYTF
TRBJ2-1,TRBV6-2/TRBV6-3,CASSYAWGAHEQFF
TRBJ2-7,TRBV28,CASSPRGTYEQYF
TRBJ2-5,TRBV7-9,CASSLVAETQYF
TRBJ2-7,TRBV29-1,CSVEAGYEQYF
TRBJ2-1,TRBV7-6,CASSLMDAPGEQFF
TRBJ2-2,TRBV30,CAWSGEQTGELFF
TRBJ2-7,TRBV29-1,CSVTGTGGLYEQYF
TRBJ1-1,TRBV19,CASSSRGRITEAFF
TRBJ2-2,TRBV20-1,CSARENHRGSTGELFF
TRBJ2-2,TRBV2,CASSDVTGGSTGELFF
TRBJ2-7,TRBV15,CATSRDMGSYEQYF
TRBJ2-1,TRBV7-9,CASSSAVLNEQFF
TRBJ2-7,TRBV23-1,CANPTVRESSYEQYF
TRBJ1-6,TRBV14,CASSQDVANSPLHF
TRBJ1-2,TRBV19,CASSNGLREPDYGYTF
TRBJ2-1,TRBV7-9,CASSPDLSSYNEQFF
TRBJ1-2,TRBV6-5,CASSYLGSNPGGYTF
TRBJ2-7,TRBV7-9,CASLNTYEQYF
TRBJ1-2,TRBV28,CASSPIQTGYYGYTF
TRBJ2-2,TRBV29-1,CSVELAGPLTGELFF
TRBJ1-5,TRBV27,CASSFDMGQPQHF
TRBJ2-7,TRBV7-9,CASSFPHTTGAALEQYF
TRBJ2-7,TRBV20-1,CSARSEQGAYEQYF
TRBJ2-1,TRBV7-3,CASSSTSGTSYNEQFF
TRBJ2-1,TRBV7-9,CASSSLTGSYNEQFF
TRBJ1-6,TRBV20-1,CSARSTGVENSPLHF
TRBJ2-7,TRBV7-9,CASSYQGTSYEQYF
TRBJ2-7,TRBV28,CASRTSGIYYEQYF
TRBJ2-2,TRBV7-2,CASSPGPSGGELFF
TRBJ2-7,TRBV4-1,CASSQRTGVYEQYF
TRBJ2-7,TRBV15,CATSRDVRPGEQYF
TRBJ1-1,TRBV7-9,CAIPPSRQANTEAFF
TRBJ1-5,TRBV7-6,CASSPTAPGGNQPQHF
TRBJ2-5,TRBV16,CASSQQETQYF
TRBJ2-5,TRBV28,CASSIPTGGQETQYF
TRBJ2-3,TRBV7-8,CASSLVVSGATDTQYF
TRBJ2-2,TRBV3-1,CASSYGTPSGDGELFF
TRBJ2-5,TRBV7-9,CASSALGREAQETQYF
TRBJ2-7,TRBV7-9,CASSLMGSRGEQYF
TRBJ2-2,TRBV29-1,CSVAGTSSTGELFF
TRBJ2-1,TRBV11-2,CASSSPGTGGNEQFF
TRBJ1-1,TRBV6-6,CASSYTPQGTTEAFF
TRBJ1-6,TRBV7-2,CASSLDHSPRVRPLHF
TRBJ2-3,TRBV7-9,CASSFYTDTQYF
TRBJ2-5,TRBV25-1,CASNVGGTQYF
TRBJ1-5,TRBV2,CASSPGQGGYQPQHF
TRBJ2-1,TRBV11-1,CASSLAWTDNEQFF
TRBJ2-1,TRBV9,CASSPTDDEQFF
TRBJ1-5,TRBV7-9,CASSLGGDLLPQHF
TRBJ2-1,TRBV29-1,CSVDSRVPGQFF
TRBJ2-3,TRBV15,CATSRSTDTQYF